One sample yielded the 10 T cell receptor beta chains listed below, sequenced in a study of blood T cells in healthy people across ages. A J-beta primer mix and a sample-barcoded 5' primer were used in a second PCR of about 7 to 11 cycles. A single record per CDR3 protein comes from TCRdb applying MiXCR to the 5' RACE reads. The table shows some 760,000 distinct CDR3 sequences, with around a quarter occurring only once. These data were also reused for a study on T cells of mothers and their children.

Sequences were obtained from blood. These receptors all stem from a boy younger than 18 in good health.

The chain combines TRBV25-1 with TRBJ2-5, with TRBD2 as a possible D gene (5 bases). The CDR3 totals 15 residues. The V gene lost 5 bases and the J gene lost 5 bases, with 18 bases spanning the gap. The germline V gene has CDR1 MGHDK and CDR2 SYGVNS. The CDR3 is CASSPGSSLGETQYF. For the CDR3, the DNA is TGTGCCAGCAGTCCTGGTTCTAGCTTGGGGGAGACCCAGTACTTC.

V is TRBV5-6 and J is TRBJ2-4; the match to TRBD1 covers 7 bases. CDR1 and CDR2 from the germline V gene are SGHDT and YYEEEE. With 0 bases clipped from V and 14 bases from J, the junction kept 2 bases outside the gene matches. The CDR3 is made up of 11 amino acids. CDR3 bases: TGTGCCAGCAGCTTGGGTGGGACAGAGTACTTC. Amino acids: CASSLGGTEYF.

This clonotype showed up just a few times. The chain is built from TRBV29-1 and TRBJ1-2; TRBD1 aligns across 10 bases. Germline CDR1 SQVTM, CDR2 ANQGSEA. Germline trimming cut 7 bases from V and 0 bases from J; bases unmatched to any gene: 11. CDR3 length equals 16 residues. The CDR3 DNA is TGCAGCGCCCCAGGGGACAGGGGCTTGGCTAACTATGGCTACACCTTC. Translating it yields CSAPGDRGLANYGYTF. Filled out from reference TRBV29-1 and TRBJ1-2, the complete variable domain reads SAVISQKPSRDICQRGTSLTIQCQVDSQVTMMFWYRQQPGQSLTLIATANQGSEATYESGFVIDKFPISRPNLTFSTLTVSNMSPEDSSIYLCSAPGDRGLANYGYTFGSGTRLTVV.

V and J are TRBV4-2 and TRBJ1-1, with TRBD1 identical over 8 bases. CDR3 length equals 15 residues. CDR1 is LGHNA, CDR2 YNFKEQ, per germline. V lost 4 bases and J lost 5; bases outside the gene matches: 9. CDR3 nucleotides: TGTGCCAGCAGCCCAGGACAGGGAAAGGGAACTGAAGCTTTCTTT. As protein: CASSPGQGKGTEAFF.

CDR3 residues: CASSTRDSSHNYGYTF. Here the CDR3 DNA reads TGTGCCAGCAGTACCCGAGACAGTAGTCATAACTATGGCTACACCTTC. This chain connects TRBV28 to TRBJ1-2; weak D call: TRBD1 (5 bases). Germline V CDR1 and CDR2: MDHEN, SYDVKM. The CDR3 totals 16 residues. Deletions cut 5 bases from V and 1 base from J, with 17 bases between.

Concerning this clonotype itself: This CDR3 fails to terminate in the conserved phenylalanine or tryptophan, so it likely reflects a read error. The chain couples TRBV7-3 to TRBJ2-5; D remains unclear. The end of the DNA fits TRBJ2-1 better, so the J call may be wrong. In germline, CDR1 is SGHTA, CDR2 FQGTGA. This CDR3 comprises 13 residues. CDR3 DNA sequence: TGTGCCAGCAGCTTAAACTGGAACAATGAGCAGTTCCTC. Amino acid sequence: CASSLNWNNEQFL.

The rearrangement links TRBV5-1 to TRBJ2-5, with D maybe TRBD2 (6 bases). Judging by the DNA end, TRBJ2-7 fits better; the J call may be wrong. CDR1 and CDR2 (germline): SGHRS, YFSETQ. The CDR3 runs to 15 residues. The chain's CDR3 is CASSLKWGDSYEQYF. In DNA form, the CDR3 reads TGCGCCAGCAGCTTGAAGTGGGGGGACTCCTACGAGCAGTACTTC.

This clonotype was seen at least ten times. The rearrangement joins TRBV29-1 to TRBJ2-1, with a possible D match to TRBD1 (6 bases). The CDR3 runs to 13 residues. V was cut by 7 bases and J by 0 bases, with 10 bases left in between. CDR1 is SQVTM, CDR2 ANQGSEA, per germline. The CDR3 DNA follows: TGCAGCGCAGGACAGAGCTCCTACAATGAGCAGTTCTTC. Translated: CSAGQSSYNEQFF.

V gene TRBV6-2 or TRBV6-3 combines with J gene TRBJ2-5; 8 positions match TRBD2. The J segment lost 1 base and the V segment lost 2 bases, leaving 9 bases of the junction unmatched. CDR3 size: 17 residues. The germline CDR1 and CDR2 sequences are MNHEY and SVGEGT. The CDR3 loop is CASSYGGSGATQETQYF. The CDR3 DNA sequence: TGTGCCAGCAGTTACGGGGGTAGCGGGGCCACCCAAGAGACCCAGTACTTC.

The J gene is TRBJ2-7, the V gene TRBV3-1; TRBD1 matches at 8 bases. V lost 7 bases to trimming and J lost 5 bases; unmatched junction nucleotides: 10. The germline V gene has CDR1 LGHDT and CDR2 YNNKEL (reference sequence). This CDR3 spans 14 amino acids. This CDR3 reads CASNQGALSDEQYF. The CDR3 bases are TGTGCCAGCAACCAGGGGGCTCTTAGTGACGAGCAGTACTTC.